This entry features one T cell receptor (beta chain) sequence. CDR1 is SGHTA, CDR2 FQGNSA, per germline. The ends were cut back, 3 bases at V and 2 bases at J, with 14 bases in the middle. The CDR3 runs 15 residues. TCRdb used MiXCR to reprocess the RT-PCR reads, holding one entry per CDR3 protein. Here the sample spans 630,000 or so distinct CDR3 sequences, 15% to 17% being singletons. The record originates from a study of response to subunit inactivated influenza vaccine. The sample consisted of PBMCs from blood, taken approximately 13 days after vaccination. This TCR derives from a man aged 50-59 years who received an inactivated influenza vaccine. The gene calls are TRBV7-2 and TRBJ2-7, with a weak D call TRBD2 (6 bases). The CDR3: CASSFAGTLPYEQYF. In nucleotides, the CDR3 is TGTGCCAGCAGCTTCGCCGGGACTCTCCCCTACGAGCAGTACTTC.